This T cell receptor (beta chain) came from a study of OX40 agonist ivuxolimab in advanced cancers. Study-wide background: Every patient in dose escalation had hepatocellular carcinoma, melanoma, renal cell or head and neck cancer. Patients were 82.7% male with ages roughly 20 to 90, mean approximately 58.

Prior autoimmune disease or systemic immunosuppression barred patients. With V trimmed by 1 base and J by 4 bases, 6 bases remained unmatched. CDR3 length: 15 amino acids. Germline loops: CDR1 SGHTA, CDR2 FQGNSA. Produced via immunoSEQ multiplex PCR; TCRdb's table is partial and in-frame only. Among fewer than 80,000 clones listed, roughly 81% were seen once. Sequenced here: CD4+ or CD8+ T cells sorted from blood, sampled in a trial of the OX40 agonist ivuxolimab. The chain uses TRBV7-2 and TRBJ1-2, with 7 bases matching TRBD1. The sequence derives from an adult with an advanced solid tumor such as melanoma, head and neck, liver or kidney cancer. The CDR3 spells CASSLDGNRGYGYTF. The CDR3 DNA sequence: TGTGCCAGCAGCTTAGATGGTAACAGGGGCTATGGCTACACCTTC.